This T cell receptor beta chain was recorded in a study of identical twins. With template switching, a universal primer site was added, and the cDNA carried unique molecular identifiers. In TCRdb, the 5' RACE reads were re-called with MiXCR into one record per CDR3 protein. This sample has about 220,000 distinct CDR3 sequences, with 6% to 8.5% found just once. This clonotype showed up just once. A much larger clone lies one base from this, so it may be a read error. V was trimmed by 5 bases and J by 8 bases, leaving 22 bases between them. Germline CDR1 and CDR2: MDHEN and SYDVKM. This CDR3 contains 16 residues. These data also formed part of another study, on yellow fever vaccine responses in identical twins. That paper adds: Twins' T cell vaccine responses reportedly looked partly convergent, partly personalized.

This TCR was recovered from a woman aged 18-30 years in good health. The chain carries TRBV28 and TRBJ2-1; no reliable D call. The sample was CD8+ T cells sorted from blood. In DNA form, the CDR3 reads TGTGCCAGCAGTCCCGGACCCACCATGTCGCGGTATGAGCAGTTCTTC. Protein product: CASSPGPTMSRYEQFF.